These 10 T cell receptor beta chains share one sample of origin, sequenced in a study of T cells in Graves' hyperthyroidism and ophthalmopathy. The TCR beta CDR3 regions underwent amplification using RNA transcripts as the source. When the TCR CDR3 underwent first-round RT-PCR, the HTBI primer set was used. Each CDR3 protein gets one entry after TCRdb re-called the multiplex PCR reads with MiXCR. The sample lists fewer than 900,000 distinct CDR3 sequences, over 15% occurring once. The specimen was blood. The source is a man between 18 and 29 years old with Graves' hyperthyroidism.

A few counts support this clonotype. The DNA for the CDR3 is TGCAGTGCTGCGCCCCTGGGACAGGGAGCCCATAATGAAAAACTGTTTTTT. Translated, it gives CSAAPLGQGAHNEKLFF. V gene TRBV20-1 combines with J gene TRBJ1-4; 9 positions match TRBD1. Germline loops: CDR1 DFQATT, CDR2 SNEGSKA (reference sequence). The CDR3 spans 17 residues. V was clipped by 5 bases and J by 4 bases; unmatched bases: 14.

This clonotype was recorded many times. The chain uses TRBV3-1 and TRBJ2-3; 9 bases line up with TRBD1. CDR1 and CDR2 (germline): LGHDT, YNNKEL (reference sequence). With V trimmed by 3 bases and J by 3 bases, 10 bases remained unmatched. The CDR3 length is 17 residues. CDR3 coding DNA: TGTGCCAGCAGCCATCGAACCGGGACAGGGAGGACAGATACGCAGTATTTT. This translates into CASSHRTGTGRTDTQYF.

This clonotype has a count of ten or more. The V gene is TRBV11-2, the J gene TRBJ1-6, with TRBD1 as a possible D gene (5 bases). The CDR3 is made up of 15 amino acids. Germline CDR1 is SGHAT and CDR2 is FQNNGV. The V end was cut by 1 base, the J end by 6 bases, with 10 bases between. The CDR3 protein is CASSLAAGSNSPLHF. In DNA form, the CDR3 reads TGTGCCAGCAGCTTAGCGGCAGGGAGTAATTCACCCCTCCACTTT.

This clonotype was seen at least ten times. CDR3 sequence (DNA): TGTGCCAGCAGCTTACATACCCAAGAGACCCAGTACTTC. Its protein is CASSLHTQETQYF. The chain combines TRBV11-3 with TRBJ2-5; the D is unclear. Trimming stripped 2 bases from V and 1 base from J, with 5 bases between. The CDR3 is 13 amino acids. Germline CDR1 SGHNT, CDR2 YENEEA.

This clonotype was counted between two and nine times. CDR3 region: CASTGDTRQPQHF. In DNA form, the CDR3 reads TGTGCCAGCACGGGGGACACTCGGCAGCCCCAGCATTTT. V gene TRBV2 combines with J gene TRBJ1-5; TRBD1 is a possible D gene (6 bases). Trimming removed 7 bases from V and 7 bases from J, with 14 bases in between. Germline CDR1 and CDR2: SNHLY and FYNNEI. The CDR3 runs 13 residues. Drawing the rest from reference TRBV2 and TRBJ1-5, the complete variable domain is EPEVTQTPSHQVTQMGQEVILRCVPISNHLYFYWYRQILGQKVEFLVSFYNNEISEKSEIFDDQFSVERPDGSNFTLKIRSTKLEDSAMYFCASTGDTRQPQHFGDGTRLSIL.

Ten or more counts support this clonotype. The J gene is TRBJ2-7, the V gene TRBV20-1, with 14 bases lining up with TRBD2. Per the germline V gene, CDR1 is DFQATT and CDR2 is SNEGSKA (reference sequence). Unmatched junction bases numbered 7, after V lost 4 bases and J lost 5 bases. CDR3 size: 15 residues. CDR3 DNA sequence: TGCAGTGCTAATACGGGACTAGCGGGAGTAGACGAGCAGTACTTC. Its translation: CSANTGLAGVDEQYF.

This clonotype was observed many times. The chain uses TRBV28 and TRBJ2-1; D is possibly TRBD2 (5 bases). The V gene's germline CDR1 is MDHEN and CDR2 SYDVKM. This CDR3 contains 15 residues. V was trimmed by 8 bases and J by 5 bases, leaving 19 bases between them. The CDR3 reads CASFLSSGTNNEQFF. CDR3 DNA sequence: TGTGCCAGCTTCTTGTCGAGCGGCACCAACAATGAGCAGTTCTTC.

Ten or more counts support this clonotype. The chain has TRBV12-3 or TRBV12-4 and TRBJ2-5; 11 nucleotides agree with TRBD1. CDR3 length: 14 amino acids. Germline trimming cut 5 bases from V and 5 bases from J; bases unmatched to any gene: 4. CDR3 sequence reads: CASSRGTGGETQYF. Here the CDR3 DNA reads TGTGCCAGCAGTCGGGGGACAGGGGGGGAGACCCAGTACTTC.

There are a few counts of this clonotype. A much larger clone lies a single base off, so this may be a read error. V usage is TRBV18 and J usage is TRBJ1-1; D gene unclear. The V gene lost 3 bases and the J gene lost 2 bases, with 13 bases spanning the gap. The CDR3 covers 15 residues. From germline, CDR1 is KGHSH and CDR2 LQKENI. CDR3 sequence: CASSPDRSSNTEAFF. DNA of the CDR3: TGTGCCAGCTCACCTGATCGATCTTCTAACACTGAAGCTTTCTTT.

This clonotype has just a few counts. The CDR3 reads CASSPPPGEKLFF. The CDR3 DNA sequence: TGTGCCAGCTCACCACCCCCAGGCGAAAAACTGTTTTTT. The rearrangement links TRBV18 to TRBJ1-4; D call uncertain. Trimming cost V 0 bases and J 8 bases, with 7 bases left between them. Per germline, CDR1 KGHSH and CDR2 LQKENI. This CDR3 has 13 residues.